This T cell receptor (beta chain) was sequenced for a study of blood T cell repertoires in COVID-19. In the original workflow: By means of reference gene primer amplification, nucleated cell counts were estimated. Repertoires were generated with immunoSEQ multiplex PCR, while TCRdb's copy carries only in-frame clones and drops some. V and J calls and clone size follow that table, whereas D and trimming were derived from the DNA. This table has 150,000 to 200,000 clones, roughly 80% appearing once. V lost 5 bases to trimming and J lost 4 bases; unmatched junction nucleotides: 8. Germline CDR1 is KGHSH and CDR2 is LQKENI. The CDR3 extends over 14 amino acids. Participant reports of clinical history set cohort assignment. The recovered donors of Cohort 3 showed two negative PCRs, clearance, or symptom resolution.

The chain recombines TRBV18 with TRBJ2-7; the match to TRBD1 covers 7 bases. The receptor was derived from a woman between 50 and 59 years old who had recovered from COVID-19. Sequencing was carried out using PBMCs or T cells enriched from blood (not recorded which). CDR3 loop: CASSDDRVVYEQYF. The CDR3 nucleotides are TGTGCCAGCTCAGATGACAGGGTGGTTTACGAGCAGTACTTC.